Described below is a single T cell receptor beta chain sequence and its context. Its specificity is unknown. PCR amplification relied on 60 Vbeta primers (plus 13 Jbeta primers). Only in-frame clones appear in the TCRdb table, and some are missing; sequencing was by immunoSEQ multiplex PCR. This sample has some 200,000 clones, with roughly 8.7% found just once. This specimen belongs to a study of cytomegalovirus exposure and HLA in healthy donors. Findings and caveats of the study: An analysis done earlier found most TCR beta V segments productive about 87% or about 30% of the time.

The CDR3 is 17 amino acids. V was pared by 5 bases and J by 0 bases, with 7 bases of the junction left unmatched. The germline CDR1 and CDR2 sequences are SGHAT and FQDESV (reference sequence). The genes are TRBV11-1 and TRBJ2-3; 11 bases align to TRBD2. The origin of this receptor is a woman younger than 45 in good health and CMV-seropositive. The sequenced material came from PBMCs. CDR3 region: CASSGVAGGRSTDTQYF. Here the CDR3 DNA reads TGTGCCAGCAGCGGGGTAGCGGGAGGGCGGAGCACAGATACGCAGTATTTT.